This T cell receptor beta chain was identified during a study of T cell responses to AZD1222 COVID-19 vaccine. This table comes from immunoSEQ multiplex PCR, and its TCRdb copy is limited to in-frame clones, with some not included. The profile shows around 110,000 clones, about 90% of them singletons. This TCR came from an adult in good health. The sample consisted of peripheral blood, taken on day 0 of AZD1222 vaccination.

CDR3 region: CASSLRSGELFF. The CDR3 DNA follows: TGTGCCAGCAGCCTCAGATCCGGGGAGCTGTTTTTT. The rearrangement uses TRBV9 and TRBJ2-2; D is uncertain. The CDR3 has 12 amino acids. V dropped 4 bases and J dropped 6 bases, with 7 bases sitting between them. Germline assignment: CDR1 SGDLS and CDR2 YYNGEE.